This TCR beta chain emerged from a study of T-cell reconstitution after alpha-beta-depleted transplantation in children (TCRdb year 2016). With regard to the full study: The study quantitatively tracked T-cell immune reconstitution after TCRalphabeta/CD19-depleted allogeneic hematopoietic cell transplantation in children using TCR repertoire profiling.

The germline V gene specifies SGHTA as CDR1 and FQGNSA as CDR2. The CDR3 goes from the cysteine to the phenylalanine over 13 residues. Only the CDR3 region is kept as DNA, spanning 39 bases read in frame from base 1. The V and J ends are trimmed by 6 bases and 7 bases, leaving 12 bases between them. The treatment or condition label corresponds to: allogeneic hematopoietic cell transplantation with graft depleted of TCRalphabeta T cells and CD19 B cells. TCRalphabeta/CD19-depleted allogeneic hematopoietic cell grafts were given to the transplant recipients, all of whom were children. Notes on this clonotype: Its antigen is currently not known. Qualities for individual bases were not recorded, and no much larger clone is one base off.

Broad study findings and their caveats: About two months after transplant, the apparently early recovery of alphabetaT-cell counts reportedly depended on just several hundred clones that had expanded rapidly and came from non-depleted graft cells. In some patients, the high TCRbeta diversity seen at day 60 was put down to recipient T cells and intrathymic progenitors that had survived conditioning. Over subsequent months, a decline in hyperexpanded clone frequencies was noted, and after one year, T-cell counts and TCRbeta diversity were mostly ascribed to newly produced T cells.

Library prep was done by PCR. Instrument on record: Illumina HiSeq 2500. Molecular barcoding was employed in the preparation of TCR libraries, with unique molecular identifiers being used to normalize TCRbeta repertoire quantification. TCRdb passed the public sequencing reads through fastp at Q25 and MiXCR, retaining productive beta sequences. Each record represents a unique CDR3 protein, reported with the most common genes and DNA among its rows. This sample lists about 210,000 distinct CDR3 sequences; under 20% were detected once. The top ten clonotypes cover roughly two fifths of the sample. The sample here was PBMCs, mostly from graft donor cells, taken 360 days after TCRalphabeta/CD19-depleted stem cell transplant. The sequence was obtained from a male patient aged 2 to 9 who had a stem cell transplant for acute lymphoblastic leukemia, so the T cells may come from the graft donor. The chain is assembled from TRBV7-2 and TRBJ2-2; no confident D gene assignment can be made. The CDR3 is CASSPPHHGELFF. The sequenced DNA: TGTGCCAGCAGTCCCCCTCACCACGGGGAGCTGTTTTTT.